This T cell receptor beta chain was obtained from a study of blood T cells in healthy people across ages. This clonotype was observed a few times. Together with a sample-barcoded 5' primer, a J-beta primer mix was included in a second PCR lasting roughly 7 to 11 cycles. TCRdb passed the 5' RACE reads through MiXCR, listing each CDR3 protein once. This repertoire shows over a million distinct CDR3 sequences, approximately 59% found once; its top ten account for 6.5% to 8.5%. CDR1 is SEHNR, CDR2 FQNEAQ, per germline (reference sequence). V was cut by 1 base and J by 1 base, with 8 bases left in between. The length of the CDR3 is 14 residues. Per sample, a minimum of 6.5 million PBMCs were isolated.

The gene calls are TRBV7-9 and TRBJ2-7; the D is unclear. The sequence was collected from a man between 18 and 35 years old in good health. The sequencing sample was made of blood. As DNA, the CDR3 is TGTGCCAGCAGCTTAGACGCCATATCCTACGAGCAGTACTTC. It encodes CASSLDAISYEQYF. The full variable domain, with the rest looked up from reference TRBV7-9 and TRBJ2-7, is DTGVSQNPRHKITKRGQNVTFRCDPISEHNRLYWYRQTLGQGPEFLTYFQNEAQLEKSRLLSDRFSAERPKGSFSTLEIQRTEQGDSAMYLCASSLDAISYEQYFGPGTRLTVT.